These 2 T cell receptor beta chains were sequenced from one sample in a study of shared clonotypes between healthy human individuals. Some clones are missing from TCRdb's copy, which holds only in-frame ones; the method was immunoSEQ multiplex PCR. The repertoire includes approximately 1,500,000 clones, approximately 96% of them detected once, and 1.2% sits in the top ten. The sample taken for sequencing was naive CD4+ T cells sorted from blood. The subset was: CD45RA+ positively selected. The receptors come from a man aged 30-40 years in good health.

The genes are TRBV7-2 and TRBJ2-7; 11 nucleotides align to TRBD2. The CDR3 is made up of 16 amino acids. V was clipped by 7 bases and J by 4 bases; unmatched bases: 12. In germline, CDR1 is SGHTA, CDR2 FQGNSA. This chain's CDR3 is CASTPRPGTSGYEQYF. CDR3 nucleotide sequence: TGTGCCAGCACCCCACGACCCGGGACTAGCGGATACGAGCAGTACTTC.

The CDR3 region is CSVGKGVSEQYF. The CDR3 DNA reads TGCAGCGTCGGTAAGGGGGTAAGCGAGCAGTACTTC. This rearrangement joins TRBV29-1 to TRBJ2-7; D perhaps matches TRBD1 (6 bases). The CDR3 is made up of 12 amino acids. Trimming removed 6 bases from V and 6 bases from J, with 15 bases in between. Germline CDR1 reads SQVTM; CDR2 reads ANQGSEA.